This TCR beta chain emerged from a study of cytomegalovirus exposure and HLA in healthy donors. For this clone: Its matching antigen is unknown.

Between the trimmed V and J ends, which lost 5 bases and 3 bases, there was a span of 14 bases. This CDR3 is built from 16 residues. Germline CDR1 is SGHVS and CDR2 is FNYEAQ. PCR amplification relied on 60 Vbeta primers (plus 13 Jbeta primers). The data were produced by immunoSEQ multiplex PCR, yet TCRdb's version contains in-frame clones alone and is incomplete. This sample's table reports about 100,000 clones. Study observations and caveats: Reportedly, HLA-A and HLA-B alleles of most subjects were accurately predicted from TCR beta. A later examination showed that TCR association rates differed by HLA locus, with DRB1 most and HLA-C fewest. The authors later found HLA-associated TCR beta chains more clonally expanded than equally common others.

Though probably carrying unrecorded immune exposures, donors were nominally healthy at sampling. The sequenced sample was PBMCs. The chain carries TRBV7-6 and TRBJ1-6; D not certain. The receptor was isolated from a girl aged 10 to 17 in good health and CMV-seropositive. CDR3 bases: TGTGCCAGCAGCCAAGAACACGGGGTCTATAATTCACCCCTCCACTTT. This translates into CASSQEHGVYNSPLHF.